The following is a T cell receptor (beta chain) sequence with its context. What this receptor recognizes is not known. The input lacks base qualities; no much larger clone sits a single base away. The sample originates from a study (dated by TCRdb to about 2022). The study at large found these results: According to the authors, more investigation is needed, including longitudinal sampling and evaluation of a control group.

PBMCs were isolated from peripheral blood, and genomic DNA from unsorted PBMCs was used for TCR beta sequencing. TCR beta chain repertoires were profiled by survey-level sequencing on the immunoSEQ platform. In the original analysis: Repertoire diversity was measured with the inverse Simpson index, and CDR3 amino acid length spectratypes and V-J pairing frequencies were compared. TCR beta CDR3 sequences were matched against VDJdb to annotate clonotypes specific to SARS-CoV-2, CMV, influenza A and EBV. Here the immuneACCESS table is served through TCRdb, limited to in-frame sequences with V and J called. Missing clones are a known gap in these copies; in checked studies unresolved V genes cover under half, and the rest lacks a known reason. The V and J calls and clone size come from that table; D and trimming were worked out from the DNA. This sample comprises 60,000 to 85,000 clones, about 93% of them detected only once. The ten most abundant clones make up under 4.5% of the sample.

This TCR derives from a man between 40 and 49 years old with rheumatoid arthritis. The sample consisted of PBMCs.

The CDR3 sequence is CASHGTNRWTGELFF. The nucleotide sequence is given as TGTGCCAGTCACGGGACAAACCGATGGACCGGGGAGCTGTTTTTT. The chain uses TRBV19 and TRBJ2-2; TRBD1 is perhaps the D gene, given 6 matching bases. CDR1 is given as LNHDA and CDR2 as SQIVND, both from the germline V gene (reference sequence). Spanning cysteine to phenylalanine, the CDR3 consists of 15 amino acids. Just the 45-base CDR3 DNA is kept, in frame starting at base 1. Between the V and J ends, shortened by 8 bases and 5 bases respectively, the junction contains 18 bases.